These 32 T cell receptor beta chains came from one sample sequenced in a study of T cell changes during pregnancy in multiple sclerosis (dated by TCRdb to the late 2010s). The library was prepared using the immunoSEQ multiplex PCR assay. Not all clones reach the TCRdb copy of this immuneACCESS table, which keeps in-frame sequences only. Checked studies attribute under half of the gap to unresolved V genes and leave the rest unexplained. The sample profile shows tens of thousands of clones; 90% of them were found once. The ten largest clones take up 2.5% to 3.5% of the sample. The sample was CD8+ T cells from peripheral blood mononuclear cells, taken before pregnancy. These receptors were taken from a female donor with multiple sclerosis, enrolled in a pregnancy study.

As DNA, the CDR3 is TGTGCCAGCAGATTCGGGACAATCTCTGGAAACACCATATATTTT. Translating it yields CASRFGTISGNTIYF. The chain has TRBV11-1 and TRBJ1-3, with a possible D match to TRBD1 (6 bases). Per the germline V gene, CDR1 is SGHAT and CDR2 is FQDESV (reference sequence). Trimming took 6 bases from V and 0 from J, leaving 12 bases between them. The CDR3 has 15 amino acids.

The V gene is TRBV30, the J gene TRBJ1-2; 7 bases agree with TRBD1. CDR3 length: 13 amino acids. V lost 4 bases to trimming and J lost 2 bases; unmatched junction nucleotides: 4. CDR1 is GTSNPN, CDR2 SVGIG, per germline (reference sequence). The CDR3 nucleotides are TGTGCCTGGATCAAACAGGGGAACTATGGCTACACCTTC. This codes for CAWIKQGNYGYTF.

This clone has just a few counts. The chain combines TRBV5-1 with TRBJ2-7, with 11 bases fitting TRBD1. Trimming took 2 bases from V and 7 from J; bases not matched to a gene: 8. Looked up from germline, CDR1 is SGHRS and CDR2 is YFSETQ. CDR3 length: 15 amino acids. In DNA form, the CDR3 reads TGCGCCAGCAGCTTCACCGGGACAGGGGGGTCAGAGCAGTACTTC. It specifies CASSFTGTGGSEQYF. Drawing the rest from reference TRBV5-1 and TRBJ2-7, the complete variable domain is KAGVTQTPRYLIKTRGQQVTLSCSPISGHRSVSWYQQTPGQGLQFLFEYFSETQRNKGNFPGRFSGRQFSNSRSEMNVSTLELGDSALYLCASSFTGTGGSEQYFGPGTRLTVT.

J is TRBJ2-1 and V is TRBV19; D might be TRBD2 (6 bases). V lost 7 bases to trimming and J lost 8 bases, with 15 bases between them. Germline assignment: CDR1 LNHDA and CDR2 SQIVND (reference sequence). CDR3 size: 13 residues. CDR3: CASTSGGFDEQFF. DNA of the CDR3: TGTGCCAGTACCAGTGGGGGGTTCGATGAGCAGTTCTTC.

This clone was seen just once. The V and J genes are TRBV5-1 and TRBJ2-5, with 10 bases identical to TRBD2. This CDR3 comprises 17 residues. The germline V gene has CDR1 SGHRS and CDR2 YFSETQ. V dropped 5 bases and J dropped 4; count of bases not matched to a gene: 14. The CDR3 DNA reads as TGCGCCAGCAGGCCTCCTCAAAGCGGGGGGGCCACAGAGACCCAGTACTTC. Translated, it gives CASRPPQSGGATETQYF. The full variable domain, in which reference TRBV5-1 and TRBJ2-5 provide the parts outside the CDR3, is KAGVTQTPRYLIKTRGQQVTLSCSPISGHRSVSWYQQTPGQGLQFLFEYFSETQRNKGNFPGRFSGRQFSNSRSEMNVSTLELGDSALYLCASRPPQSGGATETQYFGPGTRLLVL.

This chain links TRBV14 with TRBJ1-3; 7 bases align to TRBD1. Germline V lookup: CDR1 SGHDN, CDR2 FVKESK. V shed 3 bases, J shed 0 bases, and the junction held 8 bases outside the gene matches. The CDR3 length is 17 residues. CDR3 sequence reads: CASSHTHRTGSGNTIYF. CDR3 in DNA: TGTGCCAGCAGCCACACTCACCGGACAGGCTCTGGAAACACCATATATTTT.

The chain links TRBV14 to TRBJ2-7; D may be TRBD2 (5 bases). V lost 3 bases to trimming and J lost 7 bases, with 13 bases between them. The CDR3 runs to 13 residues. Germline-derived CDR1 and CDR2 are SGHDN and FVKESK. The CDR3 DNA sequence: TGTGCCAGCAGCCATCTCGGGGTACTAGAGCAGTACTTC. Encoded protein: CASSHLGVLEQYF.

The V gene is TRBV19, the J gene TRBJ1-2; no firm D call. Germline V CDR1 and CDR2: LNHDA, SQIVND (reference sequence). CDR3 length equals 11 residues. Trimming removed 3 bases from V and 7 bases from J, with 6 bases in between. In DNA form, the CDR3 reads TGTGCCAGTAGTATCCCGAGTGGCTACACCTTC. It yields the protein CASSIPSGYTF.

This clone was picked up one time. The chain joins TRBV7-2 to TRBJ2-1; 8 bases fit TRBD2. Germline V gives CDR1 SGHTA, CDR2 FQGNSA. The CDR3 spans 15 residues. With 5 bases clipped from V and 0 bases from J, the junction kept 3 bases outside the gene matches. Written as DNA, the CDR3 is TGTGCCAGCAGCCAGCGGGGGAGCTCCTACAATGAGCAGTTCTTC. It codes for CASSQRGSSYNEQFF.

The V and J genes are TRBV27 and TRBJ2-5; no clear D. CDR1 and CDR2 (germline): MNHEY, SMNVEV (reference sequence). The CDR3 extends over 15 amino acids. Trimming stripped 0 bases from V and 9 bases from J, with 17 bases between. The CDR3 nucleotides are TGTGCCAGCAGTTTATCGCCTACCACGGCCGAGGCCCAGTACTTC. Residues: CASSLSPTTAEAQYF.

The chain carries TRBV6-4 and TRBJ2-6, with D tentatively TRBD2 (6 bases). This CDR3 contains 16 residues. V dropped 8 bases and J dropped 3 bases, with 17 bases sitting between them. Germline V gene data show CDR1 as MRHNA and CDR2 as SNTAGT. DNA for the CDR3: TGTGCCAGCGCCACATCGGGGGTAAATGGGGCCAACGTCCTGACTTTC. Its translation: CASATSGVNGANVLTF.

The chain employs TRBV6-4 and TRBJ2-2; a possible D gene is TRBD2 (6 bases). Germline assignment: CDR1 MRHNA and CDR2 SNTAGT. The CDR3 runs to 14 residues. Trimming removed 4 bases at V and 1 base at J, with 7 bases between. In DNA form, the CDR3 reads TGTGCCAGCAGTGGCGGGGAGAACACCGGGGAGCTGTTTTTT. As protein: CASSGGENTGELFF.

The chain couples TRBV6-1 to TRBJ2-5, with 7 positions matching TRBD1. Germline V gene sequence: CDR1 MNHNS, CDR2 SASEGT. The CDR3 is 15 amino acids. The V segment lost 1 base and the J segment 2 bases; nucleotides outside the gene matches: 4. The CDR3 is CASSEDTGVQETQYF. CDR3 sequence (DNA): TGTGCCAGCAGTGAAGACACAGGGGTGCAAGAGACCCAGTACTTC.

The V call is TRBV29-1, the J call TRBJ1-5; TRBD1 matches at 8 bases. Unmatched junction bases numbered 7, after V lost 7 bases and J lost 5 bases. CDR3 length equals 13 residues. CDR1 SQVTM and CDR2 ANQGSEA come from the germline V gene. The CDR3 DNA sequence: TGCAGCGCTGCAGGGGGCATCGATCAGCCCCAGCATTTT. This encodes CSAAGGIDQPQHF.

The rearrangement links TRBV19 to TRBJ1-2, with 9 bases matching TRBD1. The CDR3 spans 19 residues. After removal of 2 bases from V and 1 base from J, the junction contained 14 bases not matched to a gene. Per the germline V gene, CDR1 is LNHDA and CDR2 is SQIVND (reference sequence). As DNA, the CDR3 is TGTGCCAGTAGTATATCGCTTGGGACAGGGAATTTTTATAACTATGGCTACACCTTC. Its protein is CASSISLGTGNFYNYGYTF. The full variable domain, with the rest looked up from reference TRBV19 and TRBJ1-2, is DGGITQSPKYLFRKEGQNVTLSCEQNLNHDAMYWYRQDPGQGLRLIYYSQIVNDFQKGDIAEGYSVSREKKESFPLTVTSAQKNPTAFYLCASSISLGTGNFYNYGYTFGSGTRLTVV.

The chain is built from TRBV7-9 and TRBJ2-2, with TRBD2 identical over 9 bases. J was trimmed by 4 bases and V by 6 bases; bases with no gene match: 9. Germline V gives CDR1 SEHNR, CDR2 FQNEAQ (reference sequence). This CDR3 spans 16 amino acids. The CDR3, as DNA: TGTGCCAGCAGTCATCTGCGGGGGGGCATCACCGGGGAGCTGTTTTTT. Protein product: CASSHLRGGITGELFF.

This clone was seen a few times. This specimen includes other DNA sequences encoding the same CDR3. The rearrangement uses TRBV5-5 and TRBJ2-7; TRBD1 matches at 9 bases. CDR1 and CDR2 (germline): SGHKS, YYEKEE (reference sequence). The CDR3 runs to 12 residues. The J segment lost 7 bases and the V segment lost 3 bases, leaving 2 bases of the junction unmatched. In DNA form, the CDR3 reads TGTGCCAGCAGCTGGACAGGGGAAGAGCAGTACTTC. Protein sequence: CASSWTGEEQYF. Variable domain in full (rest from reference TRBV5-5 and TRBJ2-7): DAGVTQSPTHLIKTRGQQVTLRCSPISGHKSVSWYQQVLGQGPQFIFQYYEKEERGRGNFPDRFSARQFPNYSSELNVNALLLGDSALYLCASSWTGEEQYFGPGTRLTVT.

The chain recombines TRBV5-4 with TRBJ1-1; 10 nucleotides align to TRBD1. The junction had 7 bases not matched to a gene; V was cut back by 3 bases and J by 5 bases. CDR1 is SGHNT, CDR2 YYREEE, per germline (reference sequence). The length of the CDR3 is 15 residues. CDR3 DNA: TGTGCCAGCAGCTCCGGGACAGGGGTTGGAACTGAAGCTTTCTTT. As protein: CASSSGTGVGTEAFF.

This clone was detected once. The genes are TRBV5-4 and TRBJ2-3; no clear D. Germline V gene lookup returns CDR1 SGHNT and CDR2 YYREEE (reference sequence). V was pared by 0 bases and J by 6 bases, with 5 bases between. The CDR3 is made up of 12 amino acids. The CDR3 is CASSLGSDTQYF. Here the CDR3 DNA reads TGTGCCAGCAGCTTGGGTAGTGATACGCAGTATTTT.

The chain has TRBV4-2 and TRBJ1-4; D might be TRBD1 (6 bases). Trimming cost V 0 bases and J 0 bases, with 11 bases left between them. This CDR3 region has 17 residues. Germline-derived CDR1 and CDR2 are LGHNA and YNFKEQ. The CDR3 here is CASSQDAGGATNEKLFF. Here the CDR3 DNA reads TGTGCCAGCAGCCAAGACGCTGGGGGCGCAACTAATGAAAAACTGTTTTTT.

V is TRBV30 and J is TRBJ2-7; D might be TRBD2 (5 bases). The CDR3 is 12 amino acids. The germline V gene encodes CDR1 GTSNPN and CDR2 SVGIG (reference sequence). Trimming removed 4 bases at V and 2 bases at J, with 9 bases between. The CDR3 protein is CAWTPGTYEQYF. CDR3 nucleotide sequence: TGTGCCTGGACCCCCGGGACCTACGAGCAGTACTTC.

This chain links TRBV7-3 with TRBJ2-7; 7 positions match TRBD1. The CDR3 sequence is 16 residues long. After removal of 5 bases from V and 4 bases from J, the junction contained 14 bases not matched to a gene. Per the germline V gene, CDR1 is SGHTA and CDR2 is FQGTGA. CDR3 in amino acids: CASSPPAWDSPYEQYF. The CDR3 region has the DNA TGTGCCAGCAGCCCCCCGGCGTGGGACAGCCCTTACGAGCAGTACTTC.

V is TRBV18 and J is TRBJ1-1; D ambiguous. The CDR3 contains 12 residues. Germline V lookup: CDR1 KGHSH, CDR2 LQKENI. V was trimmed by 3 bases and J by 6 bases, leaving 8 bases between them. The CDR3 protein is CASSPSIPEAFF. In DNA, the CDR3 is TGTGCCAGCTCACCTTCAATCCCTGAAGCTTTCTTT.

This clone was seen a few times. The V gene is TRBV2, the J gene TRBJ1-1, with TRBD1 matching 8 bases. J gave up 11 bases and V 7 bases, and 12 bases lay outside the gene matches. The germline V gene encodes CDR1 SNHLY and CDR2 FYNNEI. This CDR3 contains 13 residues. CDR3 residues: CASTGQGTVGAFF. The CDR3 bases are TGTGCCAGCACCGGACAGGGTACCGTTGGGGCTTTCTTT. The whole variable domain, remainder taken from reference TRBV2 and TRBJ1-1, is EPEVTQTPSHQVTQMGQEVILRCVPISNHLYFYWYRQILGQKVEFLVSFYNNEISEKSEIFDDQFSVERPDGSNFTLKIRSTKLEDSAMYFCASTGQGTVGAFFGQGTRLTVV.

This clone has a single count. This chain links TRBV6-5 with TRBJ2-7; D is possibly TRBD1 (5 bases). Trimming took off 1 base at V and 0 bases at J, with 7 bases between the two ends. Germline CDR1 is MNHEY and CDR2 is SVGAGI. The CDR3 has 14 residues. The CDR3 DNA reads as TGTGCCAGCAGTTACTTCGACAGCTCCTACGAGCAGTACTTC. Residues: CASSYFDSSYEQYF.

CDR3 region: CASSGRDSYHGYTF. The CDR3 region has the DNA TGTGCCAGCAGCGGCCGGGACAGTTATCATGGCTACACCTTC. The chain has TRBV6-6 and TRBJ1-2; 7 bases map to TRBD1. Trimming at V came to 6 bases and at J to 6 bases, leaving 10 bases not matched to a gene. Germline V gene sequence: CDR1 MNHNY, CDR2 SVGAGI (reference sequence). The CDR3 is 14 residues long.

This clone qualifies as medium-sized. The rearrangement links TRBV6-4 to TRBJ2-3, with TRBD2 identical over 9 bases. Germline V gives CDR1 MRHNA, CDR2 SNTAGT. The ends lost 3 bases at V and 2 bases at J; junction bases unmatched: 3. The CDR3 totals 15 residues. CDR3 in amino acids: CASSEASGTTDTQYF. As DNA, the CDR3 is TGTGCCAGCAGTGAGGCTAGCGGGACCACAGATACGCAGTATTTT.

The chain employs TRBV29-1 and TRBJ2-7; D is ambiguous. Trimming removed 3 bases from V and 10 bases from J, with 16 bases in between. The CDR3 covers 12 residues. Germline loops: CDR1 SQVTM, CDR2 ANQGSEA. Here the CDR3 DNA reads TGCAGCGTTGACATCGGCGGTAGTGAACAGTACTTC. Protein sequence: CSVDIGGSEQYF.

The chain couples TRBV7-9 to TRBJ2-2; no clear D. Trimming removed 8 bases at V and 2 bases at J, with 6 bases between. Germline lookup yields CDR1 SEHNR and CDR2 FQNEAQ (reference sequence). The CDR3 is 12 residues long. CDR3 in amino acids: CASPRNTGELFF. The CDR3 region has the DNA TGTGCCAGCCCCCGTAACACCGGGGAGCTGTTTTTT.

The rearrangement uses TRBV7-3 and TRBJ1-5; D not resolved. Germline lookup yields CDR1 SGHTA and CDR2 FQGTGA. The CDR3 totals 13 residues. Between the trimmed V and J ends, which lost 0 bases and 6 bases, there was a span of 6 bases. CDR3 residues: CASSLTRGQPQHF. DNA for the CDR3: TGTGCCAGCAGCTTAACGCGGGGTCAGCCCCAGCATTTT. The full variable domain, in which reference TRBV7-3 and TRBJ1-5 provide the parts outside the CDR3, is GAGVSQTPSNKVTEKGKYVELRCDPISGHTALYWYRQSLGQGPEFLIYFQGTGAADDSGLPNDRFFAVRPEGSVSTLKIQRTERGDSAVYLCASSLTRGQPQHFGDGTRLSIL.

The CDR3 DNA sequence: TGTGCCAGCAGTGAGAGCAGGGGCTCTATCACTGAAGCTTTCTTT. Translation: CASSESRGSITEAFF. The V gene is TRBV6-4, the J gene TRBJ1-1; maybe TRBD1 (6 bases). The ends were cut back, 3 bases at V and 4 bases at J, with 15 bases in the middle. Germline CDR1 MRHNA, CDR2 SNTAGT. The CDR3 runs to 15 residues.

The chain combines TRBV6-5 with TRBJ2-7, with 7 bases aligning to TRBD1. The J segment lost 4 bases and the V segment lost 4 bases, leaving 7 bases of the junction unmatched. Germline-derived CDR1 and CDR2 are MNHEY and SVGAGI. CDR3 length equals 14 residues. The CDR3 DNA is TGTGCCAGCAGTTTGGGACAGACCATTTACGAGCAGTACTTC. It translates to CASSLGQTIYEQYF.